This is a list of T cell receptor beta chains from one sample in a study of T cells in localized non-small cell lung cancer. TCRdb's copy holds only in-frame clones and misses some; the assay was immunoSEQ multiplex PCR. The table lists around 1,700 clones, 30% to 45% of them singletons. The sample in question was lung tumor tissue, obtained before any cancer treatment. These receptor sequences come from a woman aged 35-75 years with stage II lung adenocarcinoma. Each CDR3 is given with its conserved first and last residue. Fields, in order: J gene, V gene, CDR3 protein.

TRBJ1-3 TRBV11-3 CASSLGEKLYSGNTIYF
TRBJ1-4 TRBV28 CATLPRGKANEKLFF
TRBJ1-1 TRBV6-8 CASRLTQGEGNTEAFF
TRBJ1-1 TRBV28 CASSLWGGAAMNTEAFF
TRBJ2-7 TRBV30 CAWRKTGFEQYF
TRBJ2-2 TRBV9 CASSVGRGELFF
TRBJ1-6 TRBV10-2 CASSLTGGRDGSPLHF
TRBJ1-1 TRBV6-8 CASSVGVNTEAFF
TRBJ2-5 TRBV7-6 CASSLVGGQETQYF
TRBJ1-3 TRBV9 CASSVVAGMSGNTIYF
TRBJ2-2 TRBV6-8 CASRDTDRGMDGELFF
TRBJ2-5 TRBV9 CASGLEQETQYF
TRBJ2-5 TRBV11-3 CASSSQASGGETQYF
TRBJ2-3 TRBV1 CASSQVDLTDTQYF
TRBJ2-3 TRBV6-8 CASSRDFGTDTQYF
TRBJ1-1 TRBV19 CASSIGGVGEAFF
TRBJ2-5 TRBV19 CASSIDRQETQYF
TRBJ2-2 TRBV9 CASMRGQNTGELFF
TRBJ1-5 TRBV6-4 CASSPGHTNQPQHF
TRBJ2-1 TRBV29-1 CSVAGGKRNNEQFF
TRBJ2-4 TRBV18 CASSPWEGLKNIQYF
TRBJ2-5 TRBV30 CAWSVLAGGETQYF
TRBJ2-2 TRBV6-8 CASSYSRGESNTGELFF
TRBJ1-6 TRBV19 CASSTGPAASPLHF
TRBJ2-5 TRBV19 CASKGGAGGEETQYF